The 18 T cell receptor beta chains presented below share a single source sample, sequenced in a study of post-analysis software for immune sequencing data. Study-wide points: In patients, five or six TRBV segments were more frequent than in controls, with TRBV5-6, TRBV5-1 and TRBV20-1 among them.

Antigen specificity for these receptors is unknown. Incorporated into the TCR beta cDNA libraries were unique molecular identifiers, which served to reduce PCR and sequencing biases. TCRdb re-called the PCR reads through MiXCR, storing one row per CDR3 protein. Among roughly 580,000 distinct CDR3 sequences, around 40% were seen once, and the ten largest hold 1.5% to 2%. Input material: blood. These TCRs come from a girl aged 10 to 17 with multiple sclerosis.

Notes on this clonotype: An end of the junction does not agree with germline; a read error may underlie this. The chain combines TRBV12-3 or TRBV12-4 with TRBJ1-2, with D maybe TRBD1 (5 bases). The CDR3 is 15 residues long. The CDR3 loop is CASSFRGHSMYDYTF. CDR3 DNA sequence: TGTGCCAGCAGTTTCCGCGGACACTCCATGTATGACTACACCTTC.

This clonotype has just a few counts. This chain links TRBV3-1 with TRBJ1-2, with 9 positions matching TRBD1. Germline-derived CDR1 and CDR2 are LGHDT and YNNKEL (reference sequence). The CDR3 has 16 amino acids. V dropped 4 bases and J dropped 4; count of bases not matched to a gene: 10. The CDR3 spells CASSPTGGGNFYGYTF. The CDR3 nucleotides read TGTGCCAGCAGCCCCACAGGGGGCGGTAACTTCTATGGCTACACCTTC.

This chain connects TRBV20-1 to TRBJ2-7; a weak D match, TRBD2 (5 bases). Germline V gene data show CDR1 as DFQATT and CDR2 as SNEGSKA (reference sequence). The CDR3 has 13 residues. The ends were cut back, 3 bases at V and 2 bases at J, with 11 bases in the middle. Written as DNA, the CDR3 is TGCAGTGCTAGTTGGCCCGGGGCCTACGAGCAGTACTTC. Protein sequence: CSASWPGAYEQYF.

This chain uses TRBV4-1 with TRBJ2-7; weak D call: TRBD1 (6 bases). V was cut by 0 bases and J by 2 bases, with 11 bases left in between. The CDR3 is 15 residues long. In germline, CDR1 is MGHRA, CDR2 YSYEKL. CDR3 nucleotide sequence: TGCGCCAGCAGCCAAGACACGGCAGGGGCCTACGAGCAGTACTTC. The encoded protein is CASSQDTAGAYEQYF.

The chain carries TRBV12-3 or TRBV12-4 and TRBJ1-2; D gene ambiguous. The CDR3 sequence is 12 residues long. V lost 5 bases and J 2 bases, leaving 6 bases between the germline ends. CDR3 nucleotide sequence: TGTGCCAGCAGTATCATGAACTATGGCTACACCTTC. Translation gives CASSIMNYGYTF.

V is TRBV20-1 and J is TRBJ2-4; D is possibly TRBD2 (5 bases). The DNA end favors TRBJ2-7, so the J call may be wrong. Germline lookup yields CDR1 DFQATT and CDR2 SNEGSKA (reference sequence). This CDR3 spans 15 amino acids. CDR3 bases: TGCAGTGCTACCCACTGGTCGGGCGGGCCCTACGAGCAGTACTTC. It encodes CSATHWSGGPYEQYF.

Note on this clonotype: Sequence at one end of the junction differs from germline and may be a read error. This chain uses TRBV6-1 with TRBJ2-3, with D perhaps matching TRBD1 or TRBD2 (6 bases each). The germline V gene encodes CDR1 MNHNS and CDR2 SASEGT. The CDR3 is made up of 15 amino acids. CDR3 region: CASSEARGATDTQYF. CDR3 bases: TGCGCCAGCAGTGAAGCTAGGGGGGCCACAGATACGCAGTATTTT.

This clonotype was recorded a few times. The chain recombines TRBV29-1 with TRBJ2-3; possibly TRBD1 or TRBD2 for D (6 bases each). Germline values: CDR1 SQVTM, CDR2 ANQGSEA. CDR3 length: 18 residues. The V end was cut by 6 bases, the J end by 2 bases, with 27 bases between. CDR3 residues: CSVEGVGSAHLPTDTQYF. For the CDR3, the DNA is TGCAGCGTGGAGGGGGTGGGGTCCGCTCACTTACCCACAGATACGCAGTATTTT.

This clonotype was seen a handful of times. The chain uses TRBV29-1 and TRBJ2-7, with D perhaps TRBD2 (6 bases). The V end was cut by 5 bases, the J end by 7 bases, with 12 bases between. Germline CDR1 SQVTM, CDR2 ANQGSEA. CDR3 length: 11 amino acids. CDR3 DNA: TGCAGCGTTTTGGGGGGAAGGGAGCAGTACTTC. Protein sequence: CSVLGGREQYF.

The rearrangement joins TRBV5-8 to TRBJ1-5; D is unclear. V was pared by 2 bases and J by 5 bases, with 14 bases between. The germline CDR1 and CDR2 sequences are SGHTS and YDEGEE. CDR3 length: 15 residues. Here the CDR3 DNA reads TGTGCCAGCAGCTTCCACACAGAGATCCATCAGCCCCAGCATTTT. Translating it yields CASSFHTEIHQPQHF.

V gene TRBV4-2 combines with J gene TRBJ1-4; D not resolved. This CDR3 has 16 amino acids. Trimming took 1 base from V and 4 from J, leaving 13 bases between them. CDR1 is LGHNA and CDR2 is YNFKEQ in the germline V gene. As DNA, the CDR3 is TGTGCCAGCAGCCAAGGGTGGAGGGAGGGTAATGAAAAACTGTTTTTT. Amino acids: CASSQGWREGNEKLFF.

The chain is built from TRBV4-1 and TRBJ2-5, with 7 bases fitting TRBD1. The CDR3 spans 18 residues. Per germline, CDR1 MGHRA and CDR2 YSYEKL. J gave up 1 base and V 6 bases, and 17 bases lay outside the gene matches. The CDR3 loop reads CASSPGSTGKTPQETQYF. CDR3 DNA sequence: TGCGCCAGCAGTCCGGGGTCGACAGGGAAGACCCCCCAAGAGACCCAGTACTTC.

This clonotype appeared a few times. The chain has TRBV20-1 and TRBJ2-7; D unclear. This CDR3 comprises 14 residues. The V end was cut by 0 bases, the J end by 0 bases, with 9 bases between. Looked up from germline, CDR1 is DFQATT and CDR2 is SNEGSKA (reference sequence). CDR3 DNA sequence: TGCAGTGCTAGAGATCTGAAGAGCTCCTACGAGCAGTACTTC. Protein: CSARDLKSSYEQYF.

This clonotype was counted between two and nine times. This rearrangement joins TRBV5-1 to TRBJ2-1; D is uncertain. CDR3 length: 15 amino acids. V lost 1 base to trimming and J lost 2 bases, with 10 bases between them. Germline assignment: CDR1 SGHRS and CDR2 YFSETQ. The CDR3 nucleotides are TGCGCCAGCAGCTTGTTAAACCAGGCCTACAATGAGCAGTTCTTC. It yields the protein CASSLLNQAYNEQFF.

The V and J genes are TRBV12-3 or TRBV12-4 and TRBJ2-7, with no clear D. The length of the CDR3 is 13 residues. Trimming removed 8 bases from V and 0 bases from J, with 11 bases in between. CDR3 in amino acids: CASGPDHSYEQYF. The CDR3 coding sequence is TGTGCCAGCGGCCCCGACCACTCCTACGAGCAGTACTTC.

The gene calls are TRBV5-1 and TRBJ1-1; 10 bases match TRBD1. The germline CDR1 and CDR2 sequences are SGHRS and YFSETQ. This CDR3 has 13 residues. The V and J ends lost 7 bases and 5 bases, in that order; junction bases with no gene match: 5. CDR3 sequence reads: CASFGQGGTEAFF. The CDR3 DNA reads as TGCGCCAGCTTCGGACAGGGGGGGACTGAAGCTTTCTTT.

The rearrangement joins TRBV6-5 to TRBJ2-5; 7 nucleotides match TRBD1. The CDR3 sequence is 12 residues long. Germline-derived CDR1 and CDR2 are MNHEY and SVGAGI. The CDR3 reads CVSGQTQETQYF. The CDR3 DNA sequence: TGTGTTTCGGGACAGACTCAAGAGACCCAGTACTTC.

In its sample, this clonotype was seen a few times. This chain joins TRBV12-3 or TRBV12-4 and TRBJ2-1; 12 bases line up with TRBD2. This CDR3 has 12 residues. With V trimmed by 6 bases and J by 15 bases, 6 bases remained unmatched. The CDR3 is CASRTSGSSGFF. The CDR3 coding sequence is TGTGCCAGCAGGACTAGCGGGAGTTCGGGGTTCTTC.